A single sample gave rise to the 29 T cell receptor beta chains below, sequenced in a study of post-analysis software for immune sequencing data. Unique molecular identifiers had been added to the TCR beta cDNA libraries. MiXCR, applied by TCRdb to the PCR reads, yields one record per CDR3 protein. The table includes 740,000 or so distinct CDR3 sequences, roughly half detected once. Findings of the study overall: Controls had lower frequencies than patients of 4 or 5 TRBV segments, which included TRBV5-6, TRBV5-1 and TRBV20-1.

No antigen has been assigned to these receptors. Sequenced: blood. These receptors were obtained from a girl aged 10 to 17 with multiple sclerosis.

The J gene is TRBJ2-2, the V gene TRBV7-6, with TRBD1 matching over 7 bases. This CDR3 spans 19 amino acids. V shed 3 bases and J 0 bases; nucleotides not matched to a gene: 13. Germline loops: CDR1 SGHVS, CDR2 FNYEAQ. CDR3 DNA: TGTGCCAGCAGCTTCCACGGGACAGCCTACAACTCGAACACCGGGGAGCTGTTTTTT. It is translated as CASSFHGTAYNSNTGELFF.

The chain has TRBV5-5 and TRBJ2-7, with 8 bases that match TRBD2. The germline gives CDR1 SGHKS, CDR2 YYEKEE (reference sequence). The ends lost 2 bases at V and 3 bases at J; junction bases unmatched: 4. The CDR3 is 14 amino acids. In nucleotides, the CDR3 is TGTGCCAGCAGCTTAGCGGGGGACCACTACGAGCAGTACTTC. Translating it yields CASSLAGDHYEQYF.

This clonotype was picked up a small number of times. V gene TRBV6-6 combines with J gene TRBJ2-6; no clear D. Germline values: CDR1 MNHNY, CDR2 SVGAGI (reference sequence). This CDR3 spans 15 amino acids. Trimming removed 6 bases at V and 0 bases at J, with 9 bases between. For the CDR3, the DNA is TGTGCCAGCAGCTCAGAAAGCTCTGGGGCCAACGTCCTGACTTTC. Translated: CASSSESSGANVLTF.

The chain employs TRBV6-1 and TRBJ2-6; tentative D call: TRBD1 (7 bases). The CDR3 consists of 17 residues. V shed 7 bases and J shed 0 bases, with 16 bases lying between them. Per germline, CDR1 MNHNS and CDR2 SASEGT. CDR3 amino acids: CASTRGTESSGANVLTF. CDR3 DNA: TGTGCCAGCACCCGGGGGACAGAGTCCTCTGGGGCCAACGTCCTGACTTTC.

V is TRBV12-3 or TRBV12-4 and J is TRBJ1-4; D unclear. V was cut by 8 bases and J by 6 bases, with 16 bases left in between. This CDR3 is built from 14 residues. CDR3 sequence reads: CASCLRGRDEKLFF. In DNA form, the CDR3 reads TGTGCCAGCTGCCTTCGGGGAAGAGATGAAAAACTGTTTTTT.

This clonotype has a handful of counts. The J gene is TRBJ2-3, the V gene TRBV6-5; 9 nucleotides align to TRBD2. Germline V gene data show CDR1 as MNHEY and CDR2 as SVGAGI. This CDR3 is built from 16 residues. V lost 6 bases and J lost 2; bases outside the gene matches: 9. DNA for the CDR3: TGTGCCAGCAGATCCGTGGCGGGGGGGCCCACAGATACGCAGTATTTT. Amino acids: CASRSVAGGPTDTQYF.

This chain connects TRBV20-1 to TRBJ2-7; TRBD1 might be the D (6 bases). The CDR3 is 14 residues long. V was trimmed by 1 base and J by 2 bases, leaving 12 bases between them. Germline loops: CDR1 DFQATT, CDR2 SNEGSKA (reference sequence). CDR3: CSARGVRDTYEQYF. CDR3 nucleotides: TGCAGTGCTAGAGGGGTACGGGACACCTACGAGCAGTACTTC.

This clonotype was counted between two and nine times. The chain employs TRBV7-9 and TRBJ2-5; tentatively, D is TRBD1 or TRBD2 (5 bases each). Trimming left V 6 bases short and J 4 bases short, with 12 bases between. Germline V gives CDR1 SEHNR, CDR2 FQNEAQ (reference sequence). The length of the CDR3 is 13 residues. CDR3 region: CASSGGGSETQYF. The CDR3 DNA reads as TGTGCCAGCAGTGGTGGGGGATCAGAGACCCAGTACTTC.

The chain links TRBV7-8 to TRBJ2-7, with D maybe TRBD1 (6 bases). V lost 5 bases, J lost 2 bases, and 10 bases lay in between. The CDR3 contains 13 residues. Germline V gives CDR1 SGHVS, CDR2 FQNEAQ. Here the CDR3 DNA reads TGTGCCAGCAGCATTGGGACAACCTACGAGCAGTACTTC. Protein product: CASSIGTTYEQYF.

The J gene is TRBJ1-4, the V gene TRBV7-8; TRBD1 might be the D (6 bases). V lost 2 bases and J 2 bases, leaving 12 bases between the germline ends. This CDR3 has 16 amino acids. Germline loops: CDR1 SGHVS, CDR2 FQNEAQ. CDR3 in amino acids: CASSLSEQGTNEKLFF. CDR3 bases: TGTGCCAGCAGCTTATCCGAACAGGGCACTAATGAAAAACTGTTTTTT.

The chain recombines TRBV20-1 with TRBJ2-3; tentatively, D is TRBD1 (5 bases). Per germline, CDR1 DFQATT and CDR2 SNEGSKA (reference sequence). The CDR3 is 14 residues long. V dropped 6 bases and J dropped 6 bases, with 19 bases sitting between them. The CDR3: CSAPRTQGSDTQYF. The DNA for the CDR3 is TGCAGTGCCCCCCGGACCCAGGGATCCGATACGCAGTATTTT.

This clonotype has just a few counts. The CDR3 nucleotides are TGCAGTGCTAGACGGACAGTCTCCTACGAGCAGTACTTC. Amino acids: CSARRTVSYEQYF. This chain connects TRBV20-1 to TRBJ2-7, with D perhaps TRBD1 (6 bases). The ends were cut back, 2 bases at V and 0 bases at J, with 8 bases in the middle. Germline CDR1 reads DFQATT; CDR2 reads SNEGSKA (reference sequence). The CDR3 is made up of 13 amino acids.

This clonotype has more than one count but fewer than ten. This sequence joins TRBV27 and TRBJ2-1, with D hard to call. V lost 4 bases and J 7 bases, leaving 20 bases between the germline ends. The CDR3 consists of 16 residues. Per germline, CDR1 MNHEY and CDR2 SMNVEV (reference sequence). The CDR3 DNA reads TGTGCCAGCAGTTCCGGGCTCCAGCCATCGTTAAATGAGCAGTTCTTC. The encoded protein is CASSSGLQPSLNEQFF.

The chain combines TRBV27 with TRBJ1-1; D perhaps matches TRBD1 (5 bases). The germline V gene has CDR1 MNHEY and CDR2 SMNVEV (reference sequence). The CDR3 contains 14 residues. Trimming took off 5 bases at V and 1 base at J, with 11 bases between the two ends. In nucleotides, the CDR3 is TGTGCCAGCAGTCGAGGGGTGACGAACACTGAAGCTTTCTTT. It is translated as CASSRGVTNTEAFF.

J is TRBJ2-5 and V is TRBV3-1, with D unclear. This CDR3 spans 15 amino acids. Trimming pared 4 bases from V and 0 bases from J, leaving 12 bases between. Germline V gives CDR1 LGHDT, CDR2 YNNKEL (reference sequence). The CDR3 coding sequence is TGTGCCAGCAGCCGAATCCAGCGCAACCAAGAGACCCAGTACTTC. It specifies CASSRIQRNQETQYF.

This clonotype was counted a few times. CDR3 sequence: CASRRPGSPLHF. The CDR3 DNA is TGTGCCAGCAGACGCCCGGGTTCACCCCTCCACTTT. The chain combines TRBV12-3 or TRBV12-4 with TRBJ1-6; D is unresolved. V was clipped by 6 bases and J by 9 bases, with 9 bases between them. There are 12 residues in the CDR3.

The V and J genes are TRBV7-2 and TRBJ1-4; a weak D match, TRBD1 (5 bases). With 4 bases removed from V and 4 bases from J, the gap between germline ends came to 16 bases. The CDR3 is 16 amino acids. Germline V gene lookup returns CDR1 SGHTA and CDR2 FQGNSA. CDR3 DNA sequence: TGTGCCAGCAGCTGGGGGGTGGGACCGAATAATGAAAAACTGTTTTTT. The encoded protein is CASSWGVGPNNEKLFF.

The V gene is TRBV14, the J gene TRBJ2-5; TRBD2 agrees at 9 bases. Germline CDR1 and CDR2: SGHDN and FVKESK. With V trimmed by 0 bases and J by 3 bases, 5 bases remained unmatched. The CDR3 contains 16 residues. CDR3 region: CASSQDWLAGKETQYF. DNA of the CDR3: TGTGCCAGCAGCCAAGATTGGCTAGCGGGGAAAGAGACCCAGTACTTC.

The chain links TRBV5-1 to TRBJ1-1, with D tentatively TRBD1 (5 bases). V lost 0 bases, J lost 0 bases, and 12 bases lay in between. The CDR3 length is 16 residues. Germline V gene sequence: CDR1 SGHRS, CDR2 YFSETQ. This CDR3 reads CASSLGDQTVNTEAFF. The CDR3 DNA follows: TGCGCCAGCAGCTTGGGGGACCAGACCGTGAACACTGAAGCTTTCTTT.

The V and J genes are TRBV20-1 and TRBJ2-1; TRBD2 aligns across 13 bases. Germline values: CDR1 DFQATT, CDR2 SNEGSKA (reference sequence). V shed 5 bases, J shed 5 bases, and the junction held 6 bases outside the gene matches. The CDR3 runs 15 residues. The CDR3 loop reads CSARTSGSWNNEQFF. The CDR3 nucleotides read TGCAGTGCTCGGACTAGCGGGAGCTGGAACAATGAGCAGTTCTTC.

This chain joins TRBV7-2 and TRBJ2-1, with D possibly TRBD2 on 7 matching bases. The germline gives CDR1 SGHTA, CDR2 FQGNSA. Trimming stripped 3 bases from V and 0 bases from J, with 12 bases between. The CDR3 spans 16 residues. This chain's CDR3 is CASSFQGGASYNEQFF. In DNA, the CDR3 is TGTGCCAGCAGCTTTCAAGGGGGGGCCTCCTACAATGAGCAGTTCTTC.

The chain combines TRBV6-5 with TRBJ1-1; D gene uncertain. This CDR3 spans 13 amino acids. The V end lost 2 bases, the J end lost 5 bases, and 9 bases lay between the germline ends. CDR1 MNHEY and CDR2 SVGAGI come from the germline V gene. CDR3 sequence reads: CASSYGPQTEAFF. As DNA, the CDR3 is TGTGCCAGCAGTTACGGGCCTCAAACTGAAGCTTTCTTT.

The chain is built from TRBV5-1 and TRBJ2-7; TRBD1 aligns across 8 bases. The CDR3 covers 16 residues. V dropped 4 bases and J dropped 2; count of bases not matched to a gene: 11. The V gene's germline CDR1 is SGHRS and CDR2 YFSETQ. The CDR3 region has the DNA TGCGCCAGCAGCGTGGACAGGGCTTTAGGCCCCTACGAGCAGTACTTC. Translating it yields CASSVDRALGPYEQYF.

This chain uses TRBV5-1 with TRBJ2-7; 8 positions match TRBD1. The CDR3 spans 17 residues. The V gene end was trimmed by 0 bases and the J gene end by 3 bases; junction bases not matched to a gene: 11. The germline V gene has CDR1 SGHRS and CDR2 YFSETQ. In DNA, the CDR3 is TGCGCCAGCAGCTTGGCCTTGCAGGGGGCGTTTGGCTACGAGCAGTACTTC. Its protein product is CASSLALQGAFGYEQYF. Filled out from reference TRBV5-1 and TRBJ2-7, the complete variable domain reads KAGVTQTPRYLIKTRGQQVTLSCSPISGHRSVSWYQQTPGQGLQFLFEYFSETQRNKGNFPGRFSGRQFSNSRSEMNVSTLELGDSALYLCASSLALQGAFGYEQYFGPGTRLTVT.

V is TRBV6-1 and J is TRBJ2-7; 7 bases match TRBD1. The CDR3 is 17 amino acids. V lost 6 bases and J lost 0; bases outside the gene matches: 14. Looked up from germline, CDR1 is MNHNS and CDR2 is SASEGT. The CDR3 DNA reads TGTGCCAGCAGCCTTTCAGGAAGGACAGGCCTCTCCTACGAGCAGTACTTC. This encodes CASSLSGRTGLSYEQYF.

The CDR3 DNA sequence: TGTGCCTGGAGTTCCGGGACAGGGGGGAACATTCAGTACTTC. Residues: CAWSSGTGGNIQYF. The chain combines TRBV30 with TRBJ2-4, with TRBD1 matching over 11 bases. V lost 2 bases, J lost 7 bases, and 4 bases stayed unmatched. The CDR3 runs to 14 residues. The germline CDR1 and CDR2 sequences are GTSNPN and SVGIG (reference sequence).

The rearrangement joins TRBV7-9 to TRBJ2-7, with a possible D match to TRBD2 (6 bases). The closer fit of TRBJ2-4 to the DNA end suggests the J call may be wrong. Germline loops: CDR1 SEHNR, CDR2 FQNEAQ (reference sequence). CDR3 length: 18 amino acids. The CDR3 DNA is TGTGCCAGCAGCTTTGTTCTTCGTGTGGCGGGACCCGAGAACATTCAGTACTTC. Translated: CASSFVLRVAGPENIQYF.

This rearrangement joins TRBV29-1 to TRBJ2-7, with 15 positions matching TRBD2. There are 19 residues in the CDR3. CDR1 and CDR2 from the germline V gene are SQVTM and ANQGSEA. Losses at the gene ends were 0 bases for V and 2 bases for J; bases not matched to a gene: 11. This chain's CDR3 is CSVEDPGLAGGTFPYEQYF. Written as DNA, the CDR3 is TGCAGCGTTGAAGATCCCGGACTAGCGGGAGGGACCTTTCCCTACGAGCAGTACTTC.

The chain is built from TRBV5-1 and TRBJ2-3; TRBD2 matches at 9 bases. CDR1 and CDR2 (germline): SGHRS, YFSETQ. The CDR3 covers 14 residues. V lost 4 bases, J lost 4 bases, and 4 bases stayed unmatched. CDR3 nucleotide sequence: TGCGCCAGCAGCGTTAGCGGGAGTGCAGATACGCAGTATTTT. The encoded protein is CASSVSGSADTQYF.